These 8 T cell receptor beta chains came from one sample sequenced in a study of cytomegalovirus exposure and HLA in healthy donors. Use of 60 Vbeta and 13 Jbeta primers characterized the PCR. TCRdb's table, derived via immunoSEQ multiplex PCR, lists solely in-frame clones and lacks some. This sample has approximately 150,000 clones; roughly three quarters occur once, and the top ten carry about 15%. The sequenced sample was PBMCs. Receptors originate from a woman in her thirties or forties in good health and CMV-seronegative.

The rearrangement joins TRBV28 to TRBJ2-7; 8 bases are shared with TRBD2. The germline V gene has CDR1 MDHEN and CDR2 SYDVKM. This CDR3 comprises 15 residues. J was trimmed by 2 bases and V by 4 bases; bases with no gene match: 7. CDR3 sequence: CASSSPAGETYEQYF. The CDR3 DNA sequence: TGTGCCAGCAGTTCGCCAGCGGGGGAAACCTACGAGCAGTACTTC.

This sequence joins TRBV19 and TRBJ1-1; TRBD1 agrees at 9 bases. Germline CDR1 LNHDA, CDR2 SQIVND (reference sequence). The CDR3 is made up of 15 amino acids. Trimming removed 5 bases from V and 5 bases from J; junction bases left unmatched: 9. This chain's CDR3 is CASSSGQGSSTEAFF. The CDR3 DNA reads TGTGCCAGTAGTTCCGGACAGGGGAGCAGTACTGAAGCTTTCTTT.

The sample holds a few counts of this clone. CDR3: CASSYHGTPEAFF. As DNA, the CDR3 is TGTGCCAGCAGTTACCATGGGACTCCTGAAGCTTTCTTT. The chain carries TRBV28 and TRBJ1-1, with D possibly matching TRBD1 (5 bases). CDR3 size: 13 residues. V lost 4 bases to trimming and J lost 6 bases, with 12 bases between them. The germline CDR1 and CDR2 sequences are MDHEN and SYDVKM.

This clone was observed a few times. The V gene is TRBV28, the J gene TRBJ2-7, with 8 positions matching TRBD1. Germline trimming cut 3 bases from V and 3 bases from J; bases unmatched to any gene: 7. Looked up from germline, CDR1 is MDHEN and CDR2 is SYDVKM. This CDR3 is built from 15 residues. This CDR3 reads CASSFPGGRGYEQYF. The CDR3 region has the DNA TGTGCCAGCAGTTTCCCAGGGGGCAGGGGCTACGAGCAGTACTTC.

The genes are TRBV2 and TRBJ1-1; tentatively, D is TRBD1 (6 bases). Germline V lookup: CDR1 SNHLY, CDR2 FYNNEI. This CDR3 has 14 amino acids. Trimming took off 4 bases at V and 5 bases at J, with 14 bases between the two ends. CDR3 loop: CASSAWGQITEAFF. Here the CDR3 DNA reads TGTGCCAGCAGTGCGTGGGGGCAGATAACTGAAGCTTTCTTT.

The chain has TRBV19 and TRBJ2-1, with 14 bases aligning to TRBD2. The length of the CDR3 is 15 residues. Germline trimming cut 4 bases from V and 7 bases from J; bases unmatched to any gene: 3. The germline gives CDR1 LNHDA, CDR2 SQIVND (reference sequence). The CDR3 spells CASSTGTSGSNEQFF. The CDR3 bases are TGTGCCAGTAGTACGGGGACTAGCGGGAGTAATGAGCAGTTCTTC.

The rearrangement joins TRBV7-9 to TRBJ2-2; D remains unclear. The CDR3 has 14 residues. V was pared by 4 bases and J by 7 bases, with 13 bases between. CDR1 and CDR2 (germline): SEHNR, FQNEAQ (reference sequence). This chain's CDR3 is CASSSPQSGGELFF. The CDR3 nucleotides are TGTGCCAGCAGCTCCCCCCAGTCGGGCGGGGAGCTGTTTTTT.

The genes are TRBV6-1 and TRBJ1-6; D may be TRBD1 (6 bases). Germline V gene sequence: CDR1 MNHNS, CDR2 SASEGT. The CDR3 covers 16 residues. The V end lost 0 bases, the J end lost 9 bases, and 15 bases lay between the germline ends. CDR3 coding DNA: TGTGCCAGCAGTGAAGCGCTGCAGGGGCTAACTTCACCCCTCCACTTT. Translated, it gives CASSEALQGLTSPLHF.